A selection of T cell receptor beta chains follows, all from one sample in a study of T cell changes during pregnancy in multiple sclerosis. Assay: immunoSEQ multiplex PCR; the TCRdb copy retains only in-frame clones and omits some. The sample contains about 15,000 clones, around 83% of which appear only once. The material was CD8+ T cells from peripheral blood mononuclear cells, obtained after pregnancy. Receptors were obtained from a female donor in good health, enrolled as a control in a pregnancy study. Each CDR3 is given with its conserved first and last residue. The order of the fields is V gene, J gene, D gene, CDR3 protein. A D gene is named only where the DNA matches it firmly.

V gene: TRBV4-1
J gene: TRBJ1-4
D gene: -
CDR3 protein: CASTLRTTTNEKLFF

V gene: TRBV25-1
J gene: TRBJ1-2
D gene: -
CDR3 protein: CASSPTGGANYGYTF

V gene: TRBV28
J gene: TRBJ2-7
D gene: -
CDR3 protein: CASSFMAREQYF

V gene: TRBV29-1
J gene: TRBJ2-7
D gene: TRBD1
CDR3 protein: CSVEGPGQGPGEQYF

V gene: TRBV19
J gene: TRBJ1-1
D gene: -
CDR3 protein: CASKRGSGGAEAFF

V gene: TRBV5-1
J gene: TRBJ2-7
D gene: TRBD2
CDR3 protein: CASSGTSGRGPAYEQYF

V gene: TRBV2
J gene: TRBJ2-7
D gene: -
CDR3 protein: CASSGKGQRIYEQYF

V gene: TRBV21-1
J gene: TRBJ1-2
D gene: -
CDR3 protein: CASSKGRGHYGYTF

V gene: TRBV7-9
J gene: TRBJ2-1
D gene: -
CDR3 protein: CASSSRDYNEQFF

V gene: TRBV6-4
J gene: TRBJ2-1
D gene: -
CDR3 protein: CASSDGLKSSYNEQFF

V gene: TRBV29-1
J gene: TRBJ2-1
D gene: TRBD1
CDR3 protein: CSVVQGGMDNEQFF

V gene: TRBV9
J gene: TRBJ2-3
D gene: TRBD2
CDR3 protein: CASSAAGTSGVGDTQYF

V gene: TRBV7-8
J gene: TRBJ2-7
D gene: -
CDR3 protein: CASSLERSEDTREQYF

V gene: TRBV15
J gene: TRBJ1-1
D gene: -
CDR3 protein: CATSRDRGSNTEAFF

V gene: TRBV7-2
J gene: TRBJ1-1
D gene: -
CDR3 protein: CASSSGLTNTEAFF

V gene: TRBV2
J gene: TRBJ2-2
D gene: TRBD2
CDR3 protein: CASIVVERGGHGELFF

V gene: TRBV30
J gene: TRBJ2-3
D gene: TRBD2
CDR3 protein: CAWSVLPSGGTDTQYF

V gene: TRBV5-1
J gene: TRBJ1-1
D gene: -
CDR3 protein: CASSLGAAEAFF

V gene: TRBV6-5
J gene: TRBJ1-3
D gene: -
CDR3 protein: CASSYSGTIANTIYF

V gene: TRBV7-9
J gene: TRBJ1-2
D gene: TRBD1
CDR3 protein: CASSWGQDGYTF

V gene: TRBV5-8
J gene: TRBJ2-7
D gene: TRBD2
CDR3 protein: CASSSRVGLAGAYEQYF

V gene: TRBV6-5
J gene: TRBJ2-5
D gene: TRBD2
CDR3 protein: CASSFGAGGETQYF

V gene: TRBV5-5
J gene: TRBJ1-2
D gene: -
CDR3 protein: CASSLWGAGYTF

V gene: TRBV5-6
J gene: TRBJ1-4
D gene: TRBD1
CDR3 protein: CASSPGTGGQKLFF

V gene: TRBV10-3
J gene: TRBJ1-6
D gene: -
CDR3 protein: CATTNGTPKDTLHF

V gene: TRBV4-1
J gene: TRBJ1-5
D gene: -
CDR3 protein: CASSEGPHGSNQPQHF

V gene: TRBV9
J gene: TRBJ2-2
D gene: -
CDR3 protein: CASSPHILPRDGELFF

V gene: TRBV10-2
J gene: TRBJ1-2
D gene: TRBD1
CDR3 protein: CASMPGQLYGYTF

V gene: TRBV28
J gene: TRBJ2-5
D gene: TRBD2
CDR3 protein: CASSSGSGVEETQYF

V gene: TRBV9
J gene: TRBJ2-3
D gene: TRBD2
CDR3 protein: CASSVPSFSGESTDTQYF

V gene: TRBV6-4
J gene: TRBJ2-3
D gene: TRBD2
CDR3 protein: CASSDSGGGAADTQYF

V gene: TRBV6-5
J gene: TRBJ2-7
D gene: -
CDR3 protein: CASSYSDSSSYEQYF